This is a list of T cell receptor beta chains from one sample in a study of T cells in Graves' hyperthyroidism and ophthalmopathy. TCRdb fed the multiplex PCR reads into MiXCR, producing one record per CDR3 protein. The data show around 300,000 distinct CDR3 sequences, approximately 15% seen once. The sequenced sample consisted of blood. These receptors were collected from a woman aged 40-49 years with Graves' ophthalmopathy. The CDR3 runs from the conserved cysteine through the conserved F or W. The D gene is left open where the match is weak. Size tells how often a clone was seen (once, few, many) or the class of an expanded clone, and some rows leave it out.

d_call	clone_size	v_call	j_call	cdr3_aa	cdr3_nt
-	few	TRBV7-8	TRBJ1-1	CASSEAGGETEAFF	TGTGCCAGCAGCGAGGCGGGGGGAGAAACTGAAGCTTTCTTT
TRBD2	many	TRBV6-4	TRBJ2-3	CASSATSGDTDTQYF	TGTGCCAGCAGTGCCACTAGCGGGGATACAGATACGCAGTATTTT
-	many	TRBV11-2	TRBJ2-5	CASSYGGPIGETQYF	TGTGCCAGCAGTTATGGGGGGCCAATCGGAGAGACCCAGTACTTC
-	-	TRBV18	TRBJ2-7	CASSPPSGRPGEQYF	TGTGCCAGCTCACCCCCCAGCGGGCGGCCGGGGGAGCAGTACTTC
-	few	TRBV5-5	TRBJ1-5	CASSPRQGQGNQPQHF	TGTGCCAGCAGCCCTCGCCAGGGGCAAGGGAATCAGCCCCAGCATTTT
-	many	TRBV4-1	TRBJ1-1	CASSQEGAWGTEAFF	TGCGCCAGCAGCCAAGAGGGGGCATGGGGCACTGAAGCTTTCTTT
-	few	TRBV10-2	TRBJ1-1	CATRAGGEVEAFF	TGCGCCACTCGGGCGGGGGGTGAAGTTGAAGCTTTCTTT
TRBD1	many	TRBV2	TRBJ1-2	CASSGRGVDEAGYTF	TGTGCCAGCAGTGGCAGGGGGGTGGACGAGGCAGGCTACACCTTC
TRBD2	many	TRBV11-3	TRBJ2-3	CASSTPGGFGTQYF	TGTGCCAGCAGCACGCCCGGGGGGTTCGGTACGCAGTATTTT
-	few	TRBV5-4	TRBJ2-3	CASSLGPGASSTDTQYF	TGTGCCAGCAGCTTGGGGCCCGGGGCCTCTAGCACAGATACGCAGTATTTT
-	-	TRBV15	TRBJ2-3	CATSRGATDTQYF	TGTGCCACCAGCAGAGGGGCCACAGATACGCAGTATTTT
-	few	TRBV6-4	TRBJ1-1	CASSDSGGRNTEAFF	TGTGCCAGCAGTGACTCGGGGGGCCGTAACACTGAAGCTTTCTTT
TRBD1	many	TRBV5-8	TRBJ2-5	CASSSQGASETQYF	TGTGCCAGCAGCTCGCAGGGGGCCTCTGAGACCCAGTACTTC
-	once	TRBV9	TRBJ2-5	CASSRGGFLGEAQYF	TGTGCCAGCAGTAGGGGGGGTTTTTTGGGAGAGGCCCAGTACTTC
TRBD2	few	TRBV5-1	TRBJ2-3	CASSQGLAGDTDTQYF	TGCGCCAGCAGCCAGGGACTAGCGGGGGATACAGATACGCAGTATTTT
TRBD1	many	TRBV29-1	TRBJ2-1	CSVGGDRGYNEQFF	TGCAGCGTTGGGGGGGACAGGGGCTACAATGAGCAGTTCTTC
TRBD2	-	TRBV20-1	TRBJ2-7	CSAKGLAGRYEQYF	TGCAGTGCTAAAGGACTAGCGGGAAGGTACGAGCAGTACTTC
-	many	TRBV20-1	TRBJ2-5	CSARVPAPMETQYF	TGCAGTGCTAGAGTTCCTGCCCCGATGGAGACCCAGTACTTC
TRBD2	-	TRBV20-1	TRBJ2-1	CSARLAGASNEQFF	TGCAGTGCAAGACTAGCGGGGGCGTCCAATGAGCAGTTCTTC
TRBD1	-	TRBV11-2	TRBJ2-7	CASSPRTGASSYEQYF	TGTGCCAGCAGCCCCCGGACAGGGGCAAGCTCCTACGAGCAGTACTTC
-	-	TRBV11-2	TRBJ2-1	CASSPRTAGIREQFF	TGTGCCAGCAGCCCGCGGACAGCCGGGATACGTGAGCAGTTCTTC
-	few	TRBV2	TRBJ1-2	CASSEGDLDGYTF	TGTGCCAGCAGTGAAGGGGACCTTGATGGCTACACCTTC
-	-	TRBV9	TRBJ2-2	CASSVLGVGELFF	TGTGCCAGCAGCGTACTGGGAGTCGGGGAGCTGTTTTTT
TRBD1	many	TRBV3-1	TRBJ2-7	CASTAGQGSHEQYF	TGTGCCAGCACTGCTGGACAGGGGTCCCACGAGCAGTACTTC
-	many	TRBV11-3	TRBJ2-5	CASSLGGARETQYF	TGTGCCAGCAGCTTAGGGGGGGCCAGGGAGACCCAGTACTTC
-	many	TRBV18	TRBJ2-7	CASSPPGPSYEQYF	TGTGCCAGCTCACCACCAGGGCCTTCCTACGAGCAGTACTTC
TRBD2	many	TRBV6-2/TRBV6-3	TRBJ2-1	CASRPSGGKYNEQFF	TGTGCCAGCAGACCAAGCGGGGGGAAATACAATGAGCAGTTCTTC
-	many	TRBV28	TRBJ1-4	CASSLTGLSSRGEKLFF	TGTGCCAGCAGCCTTACAGGGCTGTCGTCGCGAGGCGAAAAACTGTTTTTT
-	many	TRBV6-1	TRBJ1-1	CASSGGTGFSEAFF	TGTGCCAGCAGCGGCGGAACAGGTTTTTCGGAGGCTTTCTTT
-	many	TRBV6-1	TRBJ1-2	CASSESAYYSDNYGYTF	TGTGCCAGCAGTGAATCGGCTTATTATAGTGACAACTATGGCTACACCTTC
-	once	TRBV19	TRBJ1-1	CASSMLYRGRSDTEAFF	TGTGCCAGTAGTATGCTATACCGGGGCCGTAGTGATACTGAAGCTTTCTTT
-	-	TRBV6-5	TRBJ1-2	CASSYLGASDGYTF	TGTGCCAGCAGTTACTTGGGGGCTAGCGATGGCTACACCTTC
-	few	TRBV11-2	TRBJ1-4	CASSLGGTKPTTNEKLFF	TGTGCCAGCAGCTTAGGTGGGACAAAGCCTACAACTAATGAAAAACTGTTTTTT
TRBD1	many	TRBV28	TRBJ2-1	CASSLWGRDREYNEQFF	TGTGCCAGCAGTTTATGGGGCCGGGACAGGGAATACAATGAGCAGTTCTTC
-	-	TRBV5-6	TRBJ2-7	CASSLEVSSNYEQYF	TGTGCCAGCAGCTTGGAAGTAAGCAGTAACTACGAGCAGTACTTC
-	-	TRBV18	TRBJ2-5	CASSPTSQVETQYF	TGTGCCAGCTCACCTACATCCCAGGTGGAGACCCAGTACTTC
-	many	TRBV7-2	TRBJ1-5	CASSLRPASGRSNQPQHF	TGTGCCAGCAGCTTACGCCCGGCTTCGGGCAGGAGCAATCAGCCCCAGCATTTT
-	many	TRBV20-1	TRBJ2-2	CSALTSGTGELFF	TGCAGTGCTCTCACCTCCGGGACCGGGGAGCTGTTTTTT
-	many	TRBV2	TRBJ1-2	CASLVRAPYGYTF	TGTGCCAGCCTTGTTCGGGCACCCTATGGCTACACCTTC
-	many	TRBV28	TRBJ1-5	CASRPINQPQHF	TGTGCCAGCAGACCTATCAATCAGCCCCAGCATTTT
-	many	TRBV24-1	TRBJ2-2	CATSAPGLQGAGELFF	TGTGCCACCAGTGCCCCCGGCCTTCAGGGAGCCGGGGAGCTGTTTTTT
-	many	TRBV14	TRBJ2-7	CARPPYEQYF	TGTGCCAGACCACCCTACGAGCAGTACTTC
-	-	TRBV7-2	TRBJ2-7	CASSKRGGLSFSYEQYF	TGTGCCAGCAGCAAGAGAGGGGGGCTTAGCTTCTCCTACGAGCAGTACTTC
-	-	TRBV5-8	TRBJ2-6	CASRPSFGANVLTF	TGTGCCAGCAGGCCCAGTTTCGGGGCCAACGTCCTGACTTTC
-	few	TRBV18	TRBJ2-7	CASSPRRGGEQYF	TGTGCCAGCTCACCACGACGAGGAGGGGAGCAGTACTTC
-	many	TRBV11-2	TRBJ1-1	CASSLVGRGAFF	TGTGCCAGCAGCTTAGTTGGGAGGGGAGCTTTCTTT
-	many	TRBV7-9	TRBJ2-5	CASSAGLGGETQYF	TGTGCCAGCAGCGCTGGCCTAGGAGGAGAGACCCAGTACTTC
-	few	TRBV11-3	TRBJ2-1	CASSMVFGLDEQFF	TGTGCCAGCAGCATGGTCTTCGGTTTGGATGAGCAGTTCTTC
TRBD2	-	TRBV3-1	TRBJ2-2	CASSLTSGRNTGELFF	TGTGCCAGCAGCCTAACTAGCGGGAGAAACACCGGGGAGCTGTTTTTT
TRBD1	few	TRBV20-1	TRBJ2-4	CSAQRTGPSKNIQYF	TGCAGTGCTCAGAGGACAGGCCCTTCCAAAAACATTCAGTACTTC
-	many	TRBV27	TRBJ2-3	CASSNPGVVDTQYF	TGTGCCAGCAGCAACCCCGGGGTTGTGGATACGCAGTATTTT
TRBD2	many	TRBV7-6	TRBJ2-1	CASSLAAGGGEQFF	TGTGCCAGCAGCTTAGCGGCGGGAGGAGGTGAGCAGTTCTTC
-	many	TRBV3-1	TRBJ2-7	CASSQDFKSYEQYF	TGTGCCAGCAGCCAAGATTTCAAATCCTACGAGCAGTACTTC
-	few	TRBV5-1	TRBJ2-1	CASGPTGTYEQFF	TGCGCCAGCGGACCAACAGGGACCTATGAGCAGTTCTTC
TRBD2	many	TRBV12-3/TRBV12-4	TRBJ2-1	CASSLLAGAPEQFF	TGTGCCAGCAGCCTGCTAGCGGGAGCACCTGAGCAGTTCTTC
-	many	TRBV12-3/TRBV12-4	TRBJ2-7	CASSLGAGAGYEQYF	TGTGCCAGCAGTCTAGGGGCAGGGGCGGGATACGAGCAGTACTTC
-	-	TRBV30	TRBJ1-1	CAWSQTGNTEAFF	TGTGCCTGGAGCCAGACAGGGAACACTGAAGCTTTCTTT
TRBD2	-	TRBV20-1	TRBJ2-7	CSVRASGRPDYEQYF	TGCAGTGTGCGTGCTAGCGGGAGGCCAGACTACGAGCAGTACTTC
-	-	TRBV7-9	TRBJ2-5	CASRGLGTEPRETQYF	TGTGCCAGCAGAGGTCTGGGGACGGAACCCCGGGAGACCCAGTACTTC
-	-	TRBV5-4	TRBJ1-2	CASSLDSPYGYTF	TGTGCCAGCAGCTTGGACAGCCCCTATGGCTACACCTTC